The 32 T cell receptor beta chains in this list originate from one sample, sequenced in a study of T cell changes during pregnancy in multiple sclerosis. Only in-frame clones appear in the TCRdb table, and some are missing; sequencing was by immunoSEQ multiplex PCR. The sample has about 48,000 clones; roughly 92% are singletons. The sequences come from CD4+ T cells from peripheral blood mononuclear cells, collected in the second trimester of pregnancy. The receptors come from a female donor in good health, enrolled as a control in a pregnancy study.

The chain carries TRBV5-1 and TRBJ1-2; D gene uncertain. Germline values: CDR1 SGHRS, CDR2 YFSETQ. The V end lost 5 bases, the J end lost 0 bases, and 5 bases lay between the germline ends. CDR3 size: 12 residues. DNA for the CDR3: TGCGCCAGCAGGGGAGCTAACTATGGCTACACCTTC. Translating it yields CASRGANYGYTF.

This rearrangement joins TRBV21-1 to TRBJ2-1; the table's D call, TRBD1, has no DNA check behind it. TRBV21-1 is described as a pseudogene. This CDR3 region has 14 residues. In DNA, the CDR3 is TGTGCCAGCAGCAATACCCGGGACACAGAATCGCAGTTCTTC. It codes for CASSNTRDTESQFF.

The chain recombines TRBV5-6 with TRBJ2-2, with 11 bases matching TRBD2. The CDR3 contains 18 residues. Looked up from germline, CDR1 is SGHDT and CDR2 is YYEEEE. Trimming took 6 bases from V and 9 from J; bases not matched to a gene: 19. For the CDR3, the DNA is TGTGCCAGCACCACCCCTAGCGGGAGGACCCTGGGTAGCTGGGAGCTGTTTTTT. Its protein is CASTTPSGRTLGSWELFF.

The rearrangement joins TRBV7-9 to TRBJ2-3; no clear D. V was cut by 7 bases and J by 2 bases, with 19 bases left in between. The germline V gene has CDR1 SEHNR and CDR2 FQNEAQ (reference sequence). The CDR3 covers 16 residues. The CDR3 region is CASIQARRLSTDTQYF. CDR3 nucleotide sequence: TGTGCCAGCATCCAAGCCCGGCGGCTTTCCACAGATACGCAGTATTTT.

The chain combines TRBV6-1 with TRBJ2-1; 7 bases match TRBD2. V lost 2 bases to trimming and J lost 6 bases; unmatched junction nucleotides: 16. This CDR3 has 18 residues. Germline values: CDR1 MNHNS, CDR2 SASEGT. The CDR3: CASSEFTSDSVSRNEQFF. The CDR3 DNA reads TGTGCCAGCAGTGAATTCACTAGCGACTCTGTTTCCCGCAATGAGCAGTTCTTC.

The chain links TRBV5-6 to TRBJ2-7; TRBD1 aligns across 10 bases. From germline, CDR1 is SGHDT and CDR2 YYEEEE. The CDR3 spans 14 residues. Germline trimming cut 4 bases from V and 4 bases from J; bases unmatched to any gene: 5. CDR3: CASSAGTGAYEQYF. DNA of the CDR3: TGTGCCAGCAGCGCCGGGACAGGGGCTTACGAGCAGTACTTC.

The V and J genes are TRBV5-1 and TRBJ2-7; 10 bases align to TRBD2. CDR3 length: 18 residues. With 0 bases clipped from V and 1 base from J, the junction kept 10 bases outside the gene matches. The germline gives CDR1 SGHRS, CDR2 YFSETQ. This CDR3 is CASSLEGLGSGRSYEQYF. CDR3 DNA: TGCGCCAGCAGCTTGGAGGGCCTTGGTAGCGGGAGGTCCTACGAGCAGTACTTC.

The rearrangement uses TRBV21-1 and TRBJ2-7; the tabulated D call, TRBD2, remains unverified against the DNA. TRBV21-1 is noted as a pseudogene. This CDR3 spans 15 amino acids. The CDR3 is CASSKERDVMGEQYF. CDR3 nucleotide sequence: TGTGCCAGCAGCAAAGAGCGAGACGTAATGGGCGAGCAGTACTTC.

The gene calls are TRBV5-1 and TRBJ2-7; TRBD1 might be the D (5 bases). The CDR3 consists of 13 residues. Trimming pared 3 bases from V and 5 bases from J, leaving 12 bases between. Germline V lookup: CDR1 SGHRS, CDR2 YFSETQ. The CDR3 region has the DNA TGCGCCAGCAGCTCCCAGGGTTTTGACGAGCAGTACTTC. This gives the protein CASSSQGFDEQYF.

In this sample, this clone turned up once. The chain links TRBV5-1 to TRBJ2-1, with 10 positions matching TRBD2. J was trimmed by 4 bases and V by 0 bases; bases with no gene match: 4. The CDR3 sequence is 16 residues long. Germline CDR1 reads SGHRS; CDR2 reads YFSETQ. The CDR3 is CASSLVASGGYNEQFF. In DNA, the CDR3 is TGCGCCAGCAGCTTGGTTGCTAGCGGGGGTTACAATGAGCAGTTCTTC.

This chain joins TRBV5-4 and TRBJ2-5, with TRBD2 as a possible D gene (6 bases). This CDR3 has 14 residues. From germline, CDR1 is SGHNT and CDR2 YYREEE (reference sequence). V gave up 0 bases and J gave up 3 bases, with 9 bases separating them. The CDR3 here is CASSLAGGKETQYF. CDR3 bases: TGTGCCAGCAGCTTGGCCGGCGGGAAAGAGACCCAGTACTTC.

The V and J genes are TRBV29-1 and TRBJ2-4; the D gene is possibly TRBD2 (6 bases). CDR1 is SQVTM, CDR2 ANQGSEA, per germline. The CDR3 sequence is 13 residues long. Trimming took 4 bases from V and 1 from J, leaving 8 bases between them. The DNA for the CDR3 is TGCAGCGTTGCTGGGAGGGCCAAAAACATTCAGTACTTC. Its protein is CSVAGRAKNIQYF.

The rearrangement joins TRBV10-3 to TRBJ2-4, with D possibly TRBD2 on 6 matching bases. Germline assignment: CDR1 ENHRY and CDR2 SYGVKD. The CDR3 runs to 16 residues. Between the trimmed V and J ends, which lost 4 bases and 6 bases, there was a span of 19 bases. The CDR3 spells CAISASGPGLGNIQYF. DNA of the CDR3: TGTGCCATCAGTGCAAGCGGGCCAGGGCTCGGAAACATTCAGTACTTC.

The V gene is TRBV16, the J gene TRBJ1-1; TRBD1 is a possible D gene (5 bases). The CDR3 length is 13 residues. Trimming removed 0 bases from V and 11 bases from J, with 13 bases in between. The germline gives CDR1 KGHSY, CDR2 FQNENV. CDR3 in amino acids: CASSQSRNRGAFF. The CDR3, as DNA: TGTGCCAGCAGCCAATCGAGGAATAGGGGCGCTTTCTTT.

This clone has a handful of counts. This rearrangement joins TRBV4-3 to TRBJ2-3, with 7 bases that match TRBD2. Germline V lookup: CDR1 LGHNA, CDR2 YSLEER. The CDR3 runs 18 residues. J was trimmed by 8 bases and V by 0 bases; bases with no gene match: 17. CDR3 sequence (DNA): TGCGCCAGCAGCCAAGATTCGAGACTAGCCACGCTGCAGGGTACGCAGTATTTT. This gives the protein CASSQDSRLATLQGTQYF.

The V gene is TRBV4-1, the J gene TRBJ1-2; 7 bases are shared with TRBD1. CDR3 length equals 18 residues. The germline V gene encodes CDR1 MGHRA and CDR2 YSYEKL. The V segment lost 4 bases and the J segment 1 base; nucleotides outside the gene matches: 15. The CDR3 DNA reads TGCGCCAGCAGCCCCCTTGGGACAGCTCCGAGGAATAACTATGGCTACACCTTC. Translated, it gives CASSPLGTAPRNNYGYTF.

CDR3 amino acids: CASSFRQGVTYEQYF. The DNA of the CDR3 is TGTGCCAGCAGTTTTCGACAGGGGGTAACCTACGAGCAGTACTTC. The rearrangement joins TRBV28 to TRBJ2-7; the match to TRBD1 covers 9 bases. Germline V gene lookup returns CDR1 MDHEN and CDR2 SYDVKM. This CDR3 is 15 amino acids long. The junction had 5 bases not matched to a gene; V was cut back by 3 bases and J by 2 bases.

This clone appeared a single time. The chain employs TRBV18 and TRBJ2-1, with 9 bases aligning to TRBD2. This CDR3 spans 16 amino acids. Trimming removed 6 bases from V and 3 bases from J; junction bases left unmatched: 9. Germline CDR1 and CDR2: KGHSH and LQKENI. CDR3 sequence reads: CASSYGGGANYNEQFF. The CDR3 DNA is TGTGCCAGCTCCTACGGCGGGGGGGCCAACTACAATGAGCAGTTCTTC.

The J gene is TRBJ1-4, the V gene TRBV18; 8 positions agree with TRBD1. The CDR3 has 16 residues. The V segment lost 3 bases and the J segment 4 bases; nucleotides outside the gene matches: 7. Germline V lookup: CDR1 KGHSH, CDR2 LQKENI. CDR3 bases: TGTGCCAGCTCACCTCCTCCGGGACAGGTTAATGAAAAACTGTTTTTT. This sequence encodes CASSPPPGQVNEKLFF.

The chain couples TRBV6-6 to TRBJ1-2; unclear D gene. The germline V gene has CDR1 MNHNY and CDR2 SVGAGI (reference sequence). V was cut by 0 bases and J by 3 bases, with 8 bases left in between. CDR3 size: 14 residues. CDR3 bases: TGTGCCAGCAGTTACTCAAGGAGGTACTATGGCTACACCTTC. Its protein product is CASSYSRRYYGYTF.

CDR3 sequence: CASVYEGTQYF. CDR3 sequence (DNA): TGTGCCAGCGTCTATGAGGGGACCCAGTACTTC. The rearrangement joins TRBV6-5 to TRBJ2-5; D may be TRBD2 (5 bases). Per the germline V gene, CDR1 is MNHEY and CDR2 is SVGAGI. V was shortened by 8 bases and J by 7 bases, with 11 bases between the two germline ends. The CDR3 has 11 amino acids.

The chain employs TRBV28 and TRBJ2-5, with 7 bases that match TRBD1. V lost 4 bases to trimming and J lost 7 bases; unmatched junction nucleotides: 9. Germline-derived CDR1 and CDR2 are MDHEN and SYDVKM. The CDR3 spans 14 residues. As DNA, the CDR3 is TGTGCCAGCAGTTCCTTCAGACAGGGATGGACCCAGTACTTC. Encoded protein: CASSSFRQGWTQYF.

The V call is TRBV6-5, the J call TRBJ2-4; maybe TRBD1 (6 bases). CDR1 MNHEY and CDR2 SVGAGI come from the germline V gene. The CDR3 has 15 residues. Trimming pared 6 bases from V and 0 bases from J, leaving 12 bases between. CDR3 sequence reads: CASRRTGQAKNIQYF. Written as DNA, the CDR3 is TGTGCCAGCAGACGAACGGGACAAGCCAAAAACATTCAGTACTTC.

V usage is TRBV19 and J usage is TRBJ2-7; a weak D match, TRBD2 (5 bases). CDR1 and CDR2 from the germline V gene are LNHDA and SQIVND (reference sequence). Trimming removed 5 bases from V and 2 bases from J, with 16 bases in between. This CDR3 contains 15 residues. The chain's CDR3 is CASSQRLSATYEQYF. In DNA form, the CDR3 reads TGTGCCAGTAGTCAGAGACTATCCGCCACCTACGAGCAGTACTTC.

V usage is TRBV12-5 and J usage is TRBJ1-2; 8 nucleotides agree with TRBD1. This CDR3 is built from 14 residues. Losses at the gene ends were 6 bases for V and 4 bases for J; bases not matched to a gene: 7. Germline CDR1 and CDR2: LGHNT and FRNRAP. CDR3 loop: CASGGTGAPYGYTF. The CDR3 nucleotides read TGTGCTAGTGGAGGGACAGGAGCCCCCTATGGCTACACCTTC.

This clone came up once. This rearrangement joins TRBV27 to TRBJ2-7, with 7 positions matching TRBD2. V lost 6 bases and J lost 2; bases outside the gene matches: 7. The CDR3 contains 14 residues. The germline V gene encodes CDR1 MNHEY and CDR2 SMNVEV (reference sequence). CDR3 in DNA: TGTGCCAGCAGGCTGGGAGGGCAGCCCTACGAGCAGTACTTC. Translated, it gives CASRLGGQPYEQYF.

This clone was observed a single time. The V and J genes are TRBV5-3 and TRBJ2-5, with TRBD2 matching 13 bases. TRBV5-3 is given ORF status, its function remaining uncertain. V was pared by 3 bases and J by 2 bases, with 7 bases of the junction left unmatched. The CDR3 length is 17 residues. DNA of the CDR3: TGTGCCAGAAGCTCGGGACTAGCGGGAAACCTACAAGAGACCCAGTACTTC. This encodes CARSSGLAGNLQETQYF.

The V gene is TRBV21-1, the J gene TRBJ1-3. TRBV21-1 is a documented pseudogene. This CDR3 has 13 amino acids. Here the CDR3 DNA reads TGTGCCAGGACTGAGAGCTCTGGAAACACCATATATTTT. Protein sequence: CARTESSGNTIYF.

This chain links TRBV5-6 with TRBJ2-1; TRBD2 aligns across 11 bases. This CDR3 has 15 amino acids. V lost 2 bases and J lost 10; bases outside the gene matches: 8. Germline loops: CDR1 SGHDT, CDR2 YYEEEE. The chain's CDR3 is CASSFGLAGGREQFF. As DNA, the CDR3 is TGTGCCAGCAGCTTTGGGCTAGCGGGAGGCCGAGAGCAGTTCTTC.

The V call is TRBV6-5, the J call TRBJ1-5; D might be TRBD1 (6 bases). The germline V gene encodes CDR1 MNHEY and CDR2 SVGAGI. V lost 4 bases and J lost 5, with 12 bases in between. This CDR3 comprises 14 residues. The CDR3, as DNA: TGTGCCAGCAGTTTTGCAGGGGTGGATCAGCCCCAGCATTTT. Its translation: CASSFAGVDQPQHF.

This clone was detected only once. V is TRBV19 and J is TRBJ1-2; D gene uncertain. V was clipped by 8 bases and J by 0 bases, with 10 bases between them. The V gene's germline CDR1 is LNHDA and CDR2 SQIVND (reference sequence). CDR3 length: 13 residues. CDR3: CASSGSANYGYTF. The DNA for the CDR3 is TGTGCCAGTTCCGGGTCGGCTAACTATGGCTACACCTTC.

Concerning this clone itself: Sequence at one end of the junction differs from germline and may be a read error. V is TRBV6-5 and J is TRBJ1-5; possibly TRBD1 for D (6 bases). The CDR3 has 13 amino acids. The germline gives CDR1 MNHEY, CDR2 SVGAGI. In nucleotides, the CDR3 is TGTACCAGCAGTAAGGACAGTAATCAGCCCCAGCATTTT. It encodes CTSSKDSNQPQHF.